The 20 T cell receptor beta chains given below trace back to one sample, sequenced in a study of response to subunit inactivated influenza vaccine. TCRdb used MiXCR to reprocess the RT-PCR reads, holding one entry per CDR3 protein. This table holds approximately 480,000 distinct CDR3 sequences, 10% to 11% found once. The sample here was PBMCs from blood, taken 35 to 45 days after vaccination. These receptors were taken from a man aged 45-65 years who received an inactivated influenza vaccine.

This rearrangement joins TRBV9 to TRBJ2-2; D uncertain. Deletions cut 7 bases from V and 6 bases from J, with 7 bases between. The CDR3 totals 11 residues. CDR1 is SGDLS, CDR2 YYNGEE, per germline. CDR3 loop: CASFGSGELFF. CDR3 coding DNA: TGTGCCAGCTTCGGCTCCGGGGAGCTGTTTTTT.

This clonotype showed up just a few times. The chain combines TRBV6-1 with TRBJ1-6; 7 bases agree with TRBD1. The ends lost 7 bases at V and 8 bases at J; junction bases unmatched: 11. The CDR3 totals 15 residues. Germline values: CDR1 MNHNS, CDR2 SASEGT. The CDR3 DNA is TGTGCCAGCAATCGATACACAGGGGAAGATTCACCCCTCCACTTT. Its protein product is CASNRYTGEDSPLHF.

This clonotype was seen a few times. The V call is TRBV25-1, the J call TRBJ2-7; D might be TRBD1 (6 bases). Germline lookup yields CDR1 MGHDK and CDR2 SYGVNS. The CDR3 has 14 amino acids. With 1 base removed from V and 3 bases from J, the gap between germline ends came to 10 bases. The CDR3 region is CASSEFGRGYEQYF. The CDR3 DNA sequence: TGTGCCAGCAGTGAATTCGGCAGGGGCTACGAGCAGTACTTC.

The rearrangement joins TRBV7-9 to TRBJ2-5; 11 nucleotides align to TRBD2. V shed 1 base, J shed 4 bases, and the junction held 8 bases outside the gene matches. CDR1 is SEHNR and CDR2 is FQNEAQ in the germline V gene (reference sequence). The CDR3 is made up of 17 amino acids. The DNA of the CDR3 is TGTGCCAGCAGCTTAGTTAGCGGGGGGGCCATCCGAGAGACCCAGTACTTC. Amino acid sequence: CASSLVSGGAIRETQYF.

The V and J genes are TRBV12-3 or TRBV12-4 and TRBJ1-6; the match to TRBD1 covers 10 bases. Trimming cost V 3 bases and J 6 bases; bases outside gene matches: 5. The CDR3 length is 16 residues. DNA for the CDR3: TGTGCCAGCAGTTTCGGACAGGGGGTTCTTAATTCACCCCTCCACTTT. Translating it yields CASSFGQGVLNSPLHF.

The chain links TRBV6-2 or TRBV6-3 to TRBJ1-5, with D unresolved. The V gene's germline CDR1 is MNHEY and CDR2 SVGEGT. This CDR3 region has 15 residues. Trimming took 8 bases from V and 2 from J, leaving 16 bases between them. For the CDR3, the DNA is TGTGCCAGCCGAGAGAGGCTGAACGGCAATCAGCCCCAGCATTTT. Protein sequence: CASRERLNGNQPQHF.

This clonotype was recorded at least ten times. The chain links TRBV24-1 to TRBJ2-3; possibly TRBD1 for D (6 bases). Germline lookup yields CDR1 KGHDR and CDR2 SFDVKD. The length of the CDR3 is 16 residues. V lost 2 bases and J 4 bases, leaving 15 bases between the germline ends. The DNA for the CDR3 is TGTGCCACCAGTGATTACGGCAGGGGTGATGCAGATACGCAGTATTTT. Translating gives CATSDYGRGDADTQYF.

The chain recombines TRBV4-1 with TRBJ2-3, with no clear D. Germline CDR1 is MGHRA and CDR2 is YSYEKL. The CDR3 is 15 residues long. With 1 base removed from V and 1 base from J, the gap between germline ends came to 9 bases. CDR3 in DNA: TGCGCCAGCAGCCAAGTAGCTACCCGCACAGATACGCAGTATTTT. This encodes CASSQVATRTDTQYF.

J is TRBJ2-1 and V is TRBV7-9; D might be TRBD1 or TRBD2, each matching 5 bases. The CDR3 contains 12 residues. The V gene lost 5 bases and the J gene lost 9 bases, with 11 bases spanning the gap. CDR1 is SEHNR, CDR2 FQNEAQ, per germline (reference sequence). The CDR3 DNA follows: TGTGCCAGCAGCCGGGGACCTCGTGAGCAGTTCTTC. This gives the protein CASSRGPREQFF.

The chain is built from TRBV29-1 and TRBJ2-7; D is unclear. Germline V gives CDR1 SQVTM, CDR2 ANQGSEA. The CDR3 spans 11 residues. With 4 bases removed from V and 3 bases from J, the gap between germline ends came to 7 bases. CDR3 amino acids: CSVVLFYEQYF. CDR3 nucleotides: TGCAGCGTTGTTCTCTTCTACGAGCAGTACTTC.

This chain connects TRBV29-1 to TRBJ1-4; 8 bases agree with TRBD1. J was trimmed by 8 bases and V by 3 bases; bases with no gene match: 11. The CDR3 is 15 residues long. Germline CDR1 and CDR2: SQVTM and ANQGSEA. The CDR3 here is CSVEALGTGTEKLFF. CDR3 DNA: TGCAGCGTTGAGGCCCTCGGGACAGGAACCGAAAAACTGTTTTTT. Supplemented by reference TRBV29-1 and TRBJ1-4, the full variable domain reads SAVISQKPSRDICQRGTSLTIQCQVDSQVTMMFWYRQQPGQSLTLIATANQGSEATYESGFVIDKFPISRPNLTFSTLTVSNMSPEDSSIYLCSVEALGTGTEKLFFGSGTQLSVL.

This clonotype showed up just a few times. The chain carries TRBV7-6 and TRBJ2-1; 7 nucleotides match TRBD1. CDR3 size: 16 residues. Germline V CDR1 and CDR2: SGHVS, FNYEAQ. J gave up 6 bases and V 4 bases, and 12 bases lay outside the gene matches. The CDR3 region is CASSSARDRGGNEQFF. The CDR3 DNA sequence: TGTGCCAGCAGCTCCGCCCGGGACAGAGGTGGCAATGAGCAGTTCTTC.

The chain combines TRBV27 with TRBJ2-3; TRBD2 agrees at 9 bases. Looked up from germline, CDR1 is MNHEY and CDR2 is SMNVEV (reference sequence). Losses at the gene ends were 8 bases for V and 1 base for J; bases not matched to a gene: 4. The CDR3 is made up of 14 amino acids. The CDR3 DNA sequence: TGTGCCAGCCGCATAGCGGGAGGCACAGATACGCAGTATTTT. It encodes CASRIAGGTDTQYF.

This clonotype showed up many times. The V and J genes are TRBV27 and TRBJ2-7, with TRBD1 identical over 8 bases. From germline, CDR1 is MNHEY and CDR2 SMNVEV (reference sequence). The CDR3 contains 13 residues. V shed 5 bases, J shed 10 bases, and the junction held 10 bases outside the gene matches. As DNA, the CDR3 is TGTGCCAGCAGTCACGGACAGGGCGCACCTCAGTACTTC. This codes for CASSHGQGAPQYF.

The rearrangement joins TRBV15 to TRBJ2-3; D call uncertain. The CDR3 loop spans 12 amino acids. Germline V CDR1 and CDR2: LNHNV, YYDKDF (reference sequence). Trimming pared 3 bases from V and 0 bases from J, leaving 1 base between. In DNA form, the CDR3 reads TGTGCCACCAGCAGCAGCACAGATACGCAGTATTTT. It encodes CATSSSTDTQYF.

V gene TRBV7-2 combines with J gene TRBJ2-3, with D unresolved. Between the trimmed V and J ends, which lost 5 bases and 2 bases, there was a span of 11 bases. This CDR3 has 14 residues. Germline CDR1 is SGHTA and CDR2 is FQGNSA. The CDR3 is CASSRRATTDTQYF. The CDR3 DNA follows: TGTGCCAGCAGCCGAAGGGCAACCACAGATACGCAGTATTTT. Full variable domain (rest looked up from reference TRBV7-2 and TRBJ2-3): GAGVSQSPSNKVTEKGKDVELRCDPISGHTALYWYRQSLGQGLEFLIYFQGNSAPDKSGLPSDRFSAERTGGSVSTLTIQRTQQEDSAVYLCASSRRATTDTQYFGPGTRLTVL.

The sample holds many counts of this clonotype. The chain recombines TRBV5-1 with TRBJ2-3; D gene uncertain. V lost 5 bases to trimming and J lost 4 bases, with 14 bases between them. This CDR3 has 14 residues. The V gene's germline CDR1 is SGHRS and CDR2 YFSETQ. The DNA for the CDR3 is TGCGCCAGCAGTCTTGAAATCCTCTCAGATACGCAGTATTTT. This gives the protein CASSLEILSDTQYF.

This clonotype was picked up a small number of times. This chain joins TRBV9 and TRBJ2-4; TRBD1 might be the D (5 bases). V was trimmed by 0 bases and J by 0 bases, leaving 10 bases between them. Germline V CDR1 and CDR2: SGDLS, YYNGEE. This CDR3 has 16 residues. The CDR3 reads CASSVGSGLAKNIQYF. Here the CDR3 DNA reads TGTGCCAGCAGCGTAGGATCAGGGTTAGCCAAAAACATTCAGTACTTC.

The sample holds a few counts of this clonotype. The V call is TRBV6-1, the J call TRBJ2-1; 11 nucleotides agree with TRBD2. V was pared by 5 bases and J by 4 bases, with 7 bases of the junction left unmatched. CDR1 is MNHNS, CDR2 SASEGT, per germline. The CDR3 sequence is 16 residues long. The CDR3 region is CASSTRLAGSYNEQFF. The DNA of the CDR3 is TGTGCCAGCAGTACAAGACTAGCGGGGAGTTACAATGAGCAGTTCTTC.

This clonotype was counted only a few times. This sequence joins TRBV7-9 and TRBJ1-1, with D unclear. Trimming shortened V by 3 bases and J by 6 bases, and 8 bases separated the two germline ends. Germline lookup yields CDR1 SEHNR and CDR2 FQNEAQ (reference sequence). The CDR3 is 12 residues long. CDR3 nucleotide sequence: TGTGCCAGCAGCTTGGGGTTTTCTGAAGCTTTCTTT. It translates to CASSLGFSEAFF.